Below, 5 T cell receptor beta chains from the same sample are listed, as sequenced in a study of breast tumors, draining lymph nodes, adjacent tissues. The lymph nodes were axillary draining lymph nodes from breast cancer patients. TCRdb processed the multiplex PCR reads anew with MiXCR; each CDR3 protein has one entry. The sample yields over 200,000 distinct CDR3 sequences, roughly 30% seen once. Sequencing input: axillary lymph node tissue. These receptors all come from a female donor with breast cancer. Some clones in this sample may be carry-over from other donors' samples.

This clonotype was seen a handful of times. This may be a read error, as it is one base from a much larger clone. The V and J genes are TRBV5-8 and TRBJ2-2; TRBD2 might be the D (5 bases). The CDR3 is 14 amino acids. Germline V gene data show CDR1 as SGHTS and CDR2 as YDEGEE. CDR3: CASSSYQNTGELLF. Written as DNA, the CDR3 is TGTGCCAGCAGCTCATATCAGAACACCGGGGAGCTGCTTTTT. The variable domain in full, completed from reference TRBV5-8 and TRBJ2-2, reads EAGVTQSPTHLIKTRGQQATLRCSPISGHTSVYWYQQALGLGLQFLLWYDEGEERNRGNFPPRFSGRQFPNYSSELNVNALELEDSALYLCASSSYQNTGELLFGEGSRLTVL.

This clonotype came up many times. The J gene is TRBJ2-7, the V gene TRBV11-3, with 10 bases lining up with TRBD2. Germline lookup yields CDR1 SGHNT and CDR2 YENEEA. The CDR3 runs 15 residues. V dropped 2 bases and J dropped 5; count of bases not matched to a gene: 6. CDR3 nucleotide sequence: TGTGCCAGCAGCTTAACTAGCGGGACTTCCCACGAGCAGTACTTC. The encoded protein is CASSLTSGTSHEQYF.

The chain links TRBV5-1 to TRBJ1-1; the D gene is possibly TRBD1 (6 bases). The V end was cut by 2 bases, the J end by 4 bases, with 15 bases between. This CDR3 region has 15 residues. Germline V gene sequence: CDR1 SGHRS, CDR2 YFSETQ. CDR3 nucleotides: TGCGCCAGCAGCTTTGGCACGGGGGCCGGCACTGAAGCTTTCTTT. It translates to CASSFGTGAGTEAFF.

As regards this clonotype: The CDR3 does not close with the conserved phenylalanine or tryptophan, likely indicating a read error. The chain has TRBV5-1 and TRBJ1-6; D possibly corresponds to TRBD1 (5 bases). This CDR3 is built from 14 residues. Germline V gene sequence: CDR1 SGHRS, CDR2 YFSETQ. The CDR3 sequence is CASSLRGANSPLHS. CDR3 coding DNA: TGCGCCAGTAGCTTGAGGGGAGCCAATTCACCCCTCCACTCT.

On this clonotype: A much larger clone lies a single base off, so this may be a read error. V gene TRBV6-5 combines with J gene TRBJ1-2; no definite D call. There are 14 residues in the CDR3. Per germline, CDR1 MNHEY and CDR2 SVGAGI. CDR3 DNA: TGTGCCGGCAGTCACTCGGGAGGGAACTATGGCTACACCTTC. It encodes CAGSHSGGNYGYTF.